Each of the 21 T cell receptor beta chains below was sequenced from the same sample in a study of response to subunit inactivated influenza vaccine. TCRdb re-called the RT-PCR reads with MiXCR, one entry per CDR3 protein. The sample yields around 480,000 distinct CDR3 sequences, more than 15% seen once. The source was CD4+ T cells sorted from PBMCs, collected less than 30 months after vaccination. The receptors originated from a man aged 50 to 69 who received an inactivated influenza vaccine.

For the CDR3, the DNA is TGCAGTGCTAATGACAGGGTCGGCTCCTACGAGCAGTACTTC. This codes for CSANDRVGSYEQYF. The V gene is TRBV20-1, the J gene TRBJ2-7, with TRBD1 matching 7 bases. Unmatched junction bases numbered 6, after V lost 4 bases and J lost 0 bases. The CDR3 has 14 amino acids. Germline-derived CDR1 and CDR2 are DFQATT and SNEGSKA (reference sequence).

The chain links TRBV3-1 to TRBJ2-7; TRBD2 is a possible D gene (5 bases). Germline CDR1 and CDR2: LGHDT and YNNKEL (reference sequence). Trimming took off 2 bases at V and 7 bases at J, with 12 bases between the two ends. CDR3 length equals 13 residues. The CDR3 nucleotides are TGTGCCAGCAGCCAAATGACCGCGGGTGAGCAGTACTTC. Protein sequence: CASSQMTAGEQYF.

The rearrangement links TRBV20-1 to TRBJ1-5; D is uncertain. CDR1 and CDR2 (germline): DFQATT, SNEGSKA (reference sequence). Trimming cost V 4 bases and J 1 base, with 8 bases left between them. The CDR3 is 13 amino acids. The CDR3 sequence is CSAIIRSNQPQHF. Here the CDR3 DNA reads TGCAGTGCTATTATAAGGAGCAATCAGCCCCAGCATTTT.

This clonotype was found a few times. The chain is built from TRBV20-1 and TRBJ2-7; 10 nucleotides agree with TRBD2. Germline lookup yields CDR1 DFQATT and CDR2 SNEGSKA (reference sequence). CDR3 size: 16 residues. V shed 3 bases and J 0 bases; nucleotides not matched to a gene: 8. The CDR3 DNA follows: TGCAGTGCTAGGTCGACAAGCGGGAGGGCCTCCTACGAGCAGTACTTC. Protein product: CSARSTSGRASYEQYF.

This clonotype was picked up a small number of times. The chain employs TRBV19 and TRBJ1-2, with 7 nucleotides matching TRBD1. Germline loops: CDR1 LNHDA, CDR2 SQIVND (reference sequence). The CDR3 length is 15 residues. The J segment lost 5 bases and the V segment lost 2 bases, leaving 8 bases of the junction unmatched. The CDR3 DNA sequence: TGTGCCAGTAGTATACGACTTGACAGGGCATATGGCTACACCTTC. This sequence encodes CASSIRLDRAYGYTF.

The chain carries TRBV27 and TRBJ2-7, with no clear D. Germline V CDR1 and CDR2: MNHEY, SMNVEV (reference sequence). V was shortened by 0 bases and J by 0 bases, with 3 bases between the two germline ends. The CDR3 contains 13 residues. The CDR3 DNA reads TGTGCCAGCAGTTTATCTTTCTCCTACGAGCAGTACTTC. This sequence encodes CASSLSFSYEQYF.

The chain combines TRBV20-1 with TRBJ2-2; possible D gene TRBD1, 5 bases. Trimming removed 3 bases at V and 2 bases at J, with 10 bases between. The CDR3 spans 14 residues. Germline values: CDR1 DFQATT, CDR2 SNEGSKA (reference sequence). The CDR3 spells CSASPGLNTGELFF. The CDR3 DNA reads as TGCAGTGCTAGCCCAGGGCTTAACACCGGGGAGCTGTTTTTT.

This clonotype was seen a handful of times. The rearrangement uses TRBV5-1 and TRBJ2-5; D remains ambiguous. This CDR3 has 18 residues. Germline values: CDR1 SGHRS, CDR2 YFSETQ. Trimming removed 0 bases from V and 5 bases from J, with 23 bases in between. In DNA, the CDR3 is TGCGCCAGCAGCTTGGCCGCTCTGGCGACAAGGGCGGTGGAGACCCAGTACTTC. Amino acid sequence: CASSLAALATRAVETQYF.

This clonotype was counted only a few times. The chain employs TRBV18 and TRBJ1-5; D is perhaps TRBD1 (6 bases). The CDR3 is 15 amino acids. Trimming removed 3 bases from V and 7 bases from J, with 16 bases in between. Germline CDR1 reads KGHSH; CDR2 reads LQKENI. CDR3 residues: CASSPAAGAKQPQHF. CDR3 coding DNA: TGTGCCAGCTCACCGGCGGCAGGGGCCAAGCAGCCCCAGCATTTT.

This clonotype came up a few times. The V gene is TRBV20-1, the J gene TRBJ2-5; the match to TRBD2 covers 8 bases. V shed 3 bases and J 2 bases; nucleotides not matched to a gene: 2. This CDR3 region has 13 residues. The germline V gene has CDR1 DFQATT and CDR2 SNEGSKA (reference sequence). CDR3 protein: CSASGGVQETQYF. In nucleotides, the CDR3 is TGCAGTGCTAGCGGGGGGGTACAAGAGACCCAGTACTTC.

This clonotype was counted a few times. The rearrangement uses TRBV20-1 and TRBJ2-7, with 8 bases that match TRBD2. Germline V CDR1 and CDR2: DFQATT, SNEGSKA (reference sequence). This CDR3 contains 13 residues. Losses at the gene ends were 3 bases for V and 6 bases for J; bases not matched to a gene: 7. The CDR3 protein is CSASQRENGEQYF. The DNA of the CDR3 is TGCAGTGCTAGCCAGCGGGAGAACGGCGAGCAGTACTTC.

V usage is TRBV25-1 and J usage is TRBJ2-3; a possible D gene is TRBD1 (5 bases). The V gene lost 6 bases and the J gene lost 7 bases, with 20 bases spanning the gap. The germline V gene has CDR1 MGHDK and CDR2 SYGVNS. The CDR3 consists of 15 residues. In DNA form, the CDR3 reads TGTGCCAGCAGCAAGGCTGGGGCAGATGGGAATACGCAGTATTTT. Translation: CASSKAGADGNTQYF.

This clonotype was counted at least ten times. The CDR3 reads CSVVLAGVSYEQYF. The CDR3 nucleotides read TGCAGCGTTGTACTAGCGGGAGTCTCCTACGAGCAGTACTTC. This chain joins TRBV29-1 and TRBJ2-7; 11 positions agree with TRBD2. The length of the CDR3 is 14 residues. Per germline, CDR1 SQVTM and CDR2 ANQGSEA. The V gene end was trimmed by 4 bases and the J gene end by 0 bases; junction bases not matched to a gene: 2.

This clonotype was picked up a small number of times. The chain carries TRBV6-6 and TRBJ2-3; maybe TRBD1 (5 bases). CDR1 and CDR2 from the germline V gene are MNHNY and SVGAGI (reference sequence). The V end was cut by 0 bases, the J end by 4 bases, with 5 bases between. This CDR3 is built from 13 residues. The CDR3 loop is CASSYSGPDTQYF. In DNA form, the CDR3 reads TGTGCCAGCAGTTACTCGGGGCCAGATACGCAGTATTTT.

The chain recombines TRBV29-1 with TRBJ2-1; 12 positions match TRBD2. This CDR3 has 15 amino acids. The V gene end was trimmed by 5 bases and the J gene end by 7 bases; junction bases not matched to a gene: 9. Germline V gives CDR1 SQVTM, CDR2 ANQGSEA. The DNA of the CDR3 is TGCAGCGTTTACGGACTAGCGGGGCCTAGGAATGAGCAGTTCTTC. This translates into CSVYGLAGPRNEQFF.

The chain carries TRBV29-1 and TRBJ2-7, with D uncertain. CDR3 length equals 13 residues. From germline, CDR1 is SQVTM and CDR2 ANQGSEA. Trimming took 4 bases from V and 3 from J, leaving 13 bases between them. The CDR3, as DNA: TGCAGCGTTGGCCCCCGTTTAGGCTACGAGCAGTACTTC. Its translation: CSVGPRLGYEQYF.

In this sample, this clonotype turned up many times. This chain connects TRBV24-1 to TRBJ2-7, with 7 bases identical to TRBD1. J was trimmed by 3 bases and V by 3 bases; bases with no gene match: 7. Germline values: CDR1 KGHDR, CDR2 SFDVKD. This CDR3 is built from 15 residues. The CDR3 region has the DNA TGTGCCACCAGTGATACCGGGACAGCCAGCTACGAGCAGTACTTC. This gives the protein CATSDTGTASYEQYF.

This chain uses TRBV25-1 with TRBJ2-1; the D is unclear. In germline, CDR1 is MGHDK, CDR2 SYGVNS. The V end lost 0 bases, the J end lost 9 bases, and 9 bases lay between the germline ends. CDR3 length equals 13 residues. The CDR3: CASSEYIYSEQFF. The CDR3, as DNA: TGTGCCAGCAGTGAATATATCTATAGTGAGCAGTTCTTC.

This clonotype was observed a few times. The V call is TRBV20-1, the J call TRBJ2-3; possibly TRBD2 for D (6 bases). Trimming shortened V by 1 base and J by 3 bases, and 8 bases separated the two germline ends. CDR1 is DFQATT and CDR2 is SNEGSKA in the germline V gene (reference sequence). The CDR3 covers 13 residues. The CDR3 loop is CSARALATDTQYF. The CDR3 nucleotides are TGCAGTGCTAGAGCCCTAGCGACAGATACGCAGTATTTT.

Many counts were recorded for this clonotype. The chain uses TRBV4-2 and TRBJ1-2; 7 nucleotides line up with TRBD1. The CDR3 covers 15 residues. In germline, CDR1 is LGHNA, CDR2 YNFKEQ. Trimming removed 0 bases from V and 8 bases from J; junction bases left unmatched: 9. The CDR3 DNA reads as TGTGCCAGCAGCCAAGAGACGGCCCAGGGGGTGGGCTACACCTTC. Protein: CASSQETAQGVGYTF.

At least ten counts were recorded for this clonotype. This chain connects TRBV7-2 to TRBJ2-1; 8 positions match TRBD1. Germline CDR1 SGHTA, CDR2 FQGNSA. The CDR3 runs 14 residues. With V trimmed by 5 bases and J by 5 bases, 5 bases remained unmatched. CDR3 residues: CASSAQTGDNEQFF. Written as DNA, the CDR3 is TGTGCCAGCAGCGCACAGACAGGGGACAATGAGCAGTTCTTC.